This T cell receptor beta chain was captured in a study of human T cells and chemical hapten exposure. Documented time point: patch test 2, 6 weeks after DPC sensitization. Treatment of the sample: therapeutic diphenylcyclopropenone sensitization with weekly scalp DPC. Individual cDNA molecules received unique molecular identifiers in the library. TCRdb re-called the RACE reads with MiXCR, one entry per CDR3 protein. The sample shows about 89,000 distinct CDR3 sequences, 9.5% to 11% of them seen only once. This clonotype was seen only a few times. Its antigen remains unknown. Notes on the study in general: TCRs above 1 in 1000 frequency did not change with DPC sensitization.

CDR3 size: 17 residues. The V and J ends lost 4 bases and 1 base respectively, with 19 bases between them. Germline CDR1 and CDR2: SGHRS and YFSETQ. The sequence was obtained from a man between 40 and 49 years old with alopecia areata. Some clones in this sample may be carry-over from other donors' samples. The rearrangement uses TRBV5-1 and TRBJ2-3; possibly TRBD2 for D (6 bases). Source: whole blood, taken in connection with sensitization to the hapten diphenylcyclopropenone (DPC). CDR3 amino acids: CASSGGTNPRGTDTQYF. The CDR3 DNA follows: TGCGCCAGCAGCGGAGGGACGAATCCGAGGGGCACAGATACGCAGTATTTT.